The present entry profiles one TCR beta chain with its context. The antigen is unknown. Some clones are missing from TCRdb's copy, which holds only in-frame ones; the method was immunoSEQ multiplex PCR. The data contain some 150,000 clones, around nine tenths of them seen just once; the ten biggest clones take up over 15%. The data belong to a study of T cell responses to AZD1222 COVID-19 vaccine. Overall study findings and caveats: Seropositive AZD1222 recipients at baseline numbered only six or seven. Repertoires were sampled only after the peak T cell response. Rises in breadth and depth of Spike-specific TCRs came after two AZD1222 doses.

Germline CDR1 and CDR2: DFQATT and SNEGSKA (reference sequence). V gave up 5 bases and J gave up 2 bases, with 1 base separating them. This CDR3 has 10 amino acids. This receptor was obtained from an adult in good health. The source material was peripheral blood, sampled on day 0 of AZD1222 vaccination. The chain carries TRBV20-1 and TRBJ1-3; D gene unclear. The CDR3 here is CSAAGNTIYF. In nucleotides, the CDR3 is TGCAGTGCTGCTGGAAACACCATATATTTT.